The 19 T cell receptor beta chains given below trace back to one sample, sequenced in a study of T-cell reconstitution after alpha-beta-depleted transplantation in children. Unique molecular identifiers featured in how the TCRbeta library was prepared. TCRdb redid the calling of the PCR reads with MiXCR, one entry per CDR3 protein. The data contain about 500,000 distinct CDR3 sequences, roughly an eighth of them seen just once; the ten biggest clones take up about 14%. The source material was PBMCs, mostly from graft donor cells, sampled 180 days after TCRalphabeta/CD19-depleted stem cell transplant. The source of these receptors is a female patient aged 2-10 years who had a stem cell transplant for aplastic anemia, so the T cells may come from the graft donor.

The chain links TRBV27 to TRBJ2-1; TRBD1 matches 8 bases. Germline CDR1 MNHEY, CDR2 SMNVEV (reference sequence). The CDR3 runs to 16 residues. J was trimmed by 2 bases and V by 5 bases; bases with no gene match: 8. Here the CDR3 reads CASSEGSGGPYNEQFF. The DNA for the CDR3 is TGTGCCAGCAGTGAAGGTTCAGGGGGCCCCTACAATGAGCAGTTCTTC.

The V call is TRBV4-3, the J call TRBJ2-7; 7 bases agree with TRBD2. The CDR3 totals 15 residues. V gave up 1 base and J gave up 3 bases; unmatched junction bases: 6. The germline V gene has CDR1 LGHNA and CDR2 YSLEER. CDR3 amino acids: CASSQASGGSYEQYF. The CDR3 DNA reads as TGCGCCAGCAGCCAAGCTAGCGGCGGGAGCTACGAGCAGTACTTC.

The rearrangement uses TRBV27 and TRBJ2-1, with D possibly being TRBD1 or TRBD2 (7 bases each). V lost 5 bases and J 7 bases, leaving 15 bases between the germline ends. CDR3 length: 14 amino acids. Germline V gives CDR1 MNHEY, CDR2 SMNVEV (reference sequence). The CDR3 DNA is TGTGCCAGCAGTGCGAACAGGGGAGGGAATGAGCAGTTCTTC. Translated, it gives CASSANRGGNEQFF.

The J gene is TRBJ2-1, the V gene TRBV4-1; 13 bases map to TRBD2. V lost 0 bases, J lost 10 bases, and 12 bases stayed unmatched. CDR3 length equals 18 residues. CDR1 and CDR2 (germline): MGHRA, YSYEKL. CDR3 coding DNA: TGCGCCAGCAGCCAAGATGTCCCGGGACTAGCGGGGTCTGGAGAGCAGTTCTTC. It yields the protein CASSQDVPGLAGSGEQFF.

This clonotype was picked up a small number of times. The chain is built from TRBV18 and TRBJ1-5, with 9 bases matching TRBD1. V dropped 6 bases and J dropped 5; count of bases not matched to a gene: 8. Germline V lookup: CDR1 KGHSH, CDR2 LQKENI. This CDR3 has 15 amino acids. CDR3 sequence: CASSKDRGGYQPQHF. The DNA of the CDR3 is TGTGCCAGCTCTAAGGACAGGGGAGGCTATCAGCCCCAGCATTTT.

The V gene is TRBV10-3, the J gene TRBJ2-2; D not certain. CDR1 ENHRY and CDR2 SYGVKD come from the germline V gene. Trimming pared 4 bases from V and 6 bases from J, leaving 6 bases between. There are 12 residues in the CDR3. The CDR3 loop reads CAISVKPGELFF. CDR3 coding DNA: TGTGCCATCAGTGTAAAACCCGGGGAGCTGTTTTTT.

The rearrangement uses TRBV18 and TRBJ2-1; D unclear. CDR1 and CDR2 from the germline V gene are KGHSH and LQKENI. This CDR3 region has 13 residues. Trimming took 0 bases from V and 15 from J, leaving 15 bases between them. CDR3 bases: TGTGCCAGCTCACCACCGTCCAGCCAACTATTGTTCTTC. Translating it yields CASSPPSSQLLFF.

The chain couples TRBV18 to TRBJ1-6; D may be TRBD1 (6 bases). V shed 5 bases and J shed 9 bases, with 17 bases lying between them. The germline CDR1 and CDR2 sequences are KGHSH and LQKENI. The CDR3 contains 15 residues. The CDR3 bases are TGTGCCAGCTCAGACCGGGACACTTCTGCTTCACCCCTCCACTTT. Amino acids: CASSDRDTSASPLHF. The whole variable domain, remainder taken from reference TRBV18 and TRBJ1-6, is NAGVMQNPRHLVRRRGQEARLRCSPMKGHSHVYWYRQLPEEGLKFMVYLQKENIIDESGMPKERFSAEFPKEGPSILRIQQVVRGDSAAYFCASSDRDTSASPLHFGNGTRLTVT.

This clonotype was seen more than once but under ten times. CDR3 nucleotide sequence: TGCGCCAGCAGCCAAGATTACAGGGGGCTCACAGATACGCAGTATTTT. It is translated as CASSQDYRGLTDTQYF. The rearrangement links TRBV4-3 to TRBJ2-3; 9 bases agree with TRBD1. This CDR3 is built from 16 residues. Germline loops: CDR1 LGHNA, CDR2 YSLEER. The V segment lost 0 bases and the J segment 2 bases; nucleotides outside the gene matches: 3.

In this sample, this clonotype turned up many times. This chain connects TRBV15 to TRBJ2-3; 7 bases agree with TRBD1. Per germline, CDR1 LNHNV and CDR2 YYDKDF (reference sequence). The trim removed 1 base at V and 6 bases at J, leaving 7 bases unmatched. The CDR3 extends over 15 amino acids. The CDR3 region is CATSRATGVMDTQYF. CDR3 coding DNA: TGTGCCACCAGCAGAGCTACAGGGGTGATGGATACGCAGTATTTT.

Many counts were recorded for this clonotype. The DNA of the CDR3 is TGTGCCTGGGCGACAGGGGTTAGCAATCAGCCCCAGCATTTT. The encoded protein is CAWATGVSNQPQHF. V and J are TRBV30 and TRBJ1-5; 8 bases agree with TRBD1. CDR3 length: 14 residues. Losses at the gene ends were 5 bases for V and 0 bases for J; bases not matched to a gene: 3. Germline assignment: CDR1 GTSNPN and CDR2 SVGIG (reference sequence).

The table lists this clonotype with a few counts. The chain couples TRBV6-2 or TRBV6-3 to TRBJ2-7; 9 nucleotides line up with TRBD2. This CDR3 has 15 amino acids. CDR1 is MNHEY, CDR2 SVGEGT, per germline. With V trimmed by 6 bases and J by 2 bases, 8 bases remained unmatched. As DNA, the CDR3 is TGTGCCAGCAGCACACACGGACTAGCGCCCTACGAGCAGTACGTC. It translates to CASSTHGLAPYEQYV.

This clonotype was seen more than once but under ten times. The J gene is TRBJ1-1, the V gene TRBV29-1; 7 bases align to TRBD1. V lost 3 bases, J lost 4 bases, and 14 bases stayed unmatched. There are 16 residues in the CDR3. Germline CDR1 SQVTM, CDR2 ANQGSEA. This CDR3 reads CSVERVEGAISTEAFF. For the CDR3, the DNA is TGCAGCGTTGAGAGGGTAGAGGGGGCGATCAGCACTGAAGCTTTCTTT.

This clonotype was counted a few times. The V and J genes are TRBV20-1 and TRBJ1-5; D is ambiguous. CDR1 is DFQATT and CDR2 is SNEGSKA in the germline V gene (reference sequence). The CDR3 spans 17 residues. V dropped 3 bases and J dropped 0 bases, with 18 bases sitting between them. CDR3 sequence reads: CSASPDKPRYSNQPQHF. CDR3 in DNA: TGCAGTGCTAGCCCCGACAAGCCCCGATATAGCAATCAGCCCCAGCATTTT.

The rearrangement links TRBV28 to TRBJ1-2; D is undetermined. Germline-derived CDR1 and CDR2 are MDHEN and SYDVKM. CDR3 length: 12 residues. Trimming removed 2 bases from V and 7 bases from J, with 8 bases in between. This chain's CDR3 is CASSLEVVGYTF. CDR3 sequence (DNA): TGTGCCAGCAGTTTAGAAGTAGTTGGCTACACCTTC.

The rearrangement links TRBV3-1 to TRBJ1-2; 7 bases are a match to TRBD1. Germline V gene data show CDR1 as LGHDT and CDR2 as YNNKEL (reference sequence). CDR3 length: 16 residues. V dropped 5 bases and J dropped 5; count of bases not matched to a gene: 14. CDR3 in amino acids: CASSVGGGGDGYGYTF. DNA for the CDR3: TGTGCCAGCAGCGTTGGCGGAGGGGGCGACGGGTATGGCTACACCTTC.

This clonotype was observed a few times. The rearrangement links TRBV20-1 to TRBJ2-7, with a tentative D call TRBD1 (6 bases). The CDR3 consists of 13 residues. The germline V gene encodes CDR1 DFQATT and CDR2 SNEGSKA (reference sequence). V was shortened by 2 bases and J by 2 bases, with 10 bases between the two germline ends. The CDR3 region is CSARIAGAYEQYV. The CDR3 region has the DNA TGCAGTGCTAGAATAGCAGGGGCCTACGAGCAGTACGTC.

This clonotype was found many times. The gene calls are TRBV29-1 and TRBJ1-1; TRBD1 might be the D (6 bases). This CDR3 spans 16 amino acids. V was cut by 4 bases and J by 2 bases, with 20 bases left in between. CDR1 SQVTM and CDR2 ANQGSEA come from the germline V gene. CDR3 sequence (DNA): TGCAGCGTTGGTAATCGCCAGCGACAGGAAAACACTGAAGCTTTCTTT. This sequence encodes CSVGNRQRQENTEAFF.

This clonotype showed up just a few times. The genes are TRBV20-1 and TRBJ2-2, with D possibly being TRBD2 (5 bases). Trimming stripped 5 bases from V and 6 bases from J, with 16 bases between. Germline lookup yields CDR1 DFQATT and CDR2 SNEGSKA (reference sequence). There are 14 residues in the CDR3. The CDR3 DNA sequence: TGCAGTGCTGGCCCGGGGAACCTGGCCGGGGAGCTGTTTTTT. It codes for CSAGPGNLAGELFF.